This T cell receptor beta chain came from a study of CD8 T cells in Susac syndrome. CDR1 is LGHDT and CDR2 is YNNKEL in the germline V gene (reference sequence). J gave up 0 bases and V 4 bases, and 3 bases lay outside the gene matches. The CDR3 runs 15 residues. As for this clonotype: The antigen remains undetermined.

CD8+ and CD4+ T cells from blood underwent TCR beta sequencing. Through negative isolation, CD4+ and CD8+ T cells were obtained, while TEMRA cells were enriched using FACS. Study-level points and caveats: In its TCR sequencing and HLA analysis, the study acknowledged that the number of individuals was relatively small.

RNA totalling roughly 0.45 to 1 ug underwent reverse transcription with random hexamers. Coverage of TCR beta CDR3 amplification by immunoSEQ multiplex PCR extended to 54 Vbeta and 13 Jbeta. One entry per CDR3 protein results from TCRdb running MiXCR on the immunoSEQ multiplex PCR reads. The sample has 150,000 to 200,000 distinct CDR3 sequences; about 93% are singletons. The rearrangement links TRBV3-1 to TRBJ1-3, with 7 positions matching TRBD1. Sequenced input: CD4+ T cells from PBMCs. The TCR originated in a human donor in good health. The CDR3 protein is CASSPDRSSGNTIYF. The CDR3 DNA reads TGTGCCAGCAGCCCGGACAGGTCCTCTGGAAACACCATATATTTT.